Following are 3 T cell receptor beta chains from one sample sequenced in a study of T cell repertoires in ileal Crohn's disease. Some clones are missing from TCRdb's copy, which holds only in-frame ones; the method was immunoSEQ multiplex PCR. The data show over 9,000 clones, approximately 80% seen once. Time point noted: neoterminal ileum biopsy at postoperative endoscopy, about 6 months after surgery. The sequenced material came from ileal tissue. The receptors originated from an adult with Crohn's disease.

V is TRBV19 and J is TRBJ2-5, with 7 nucleotides matching TRBD2. The CDR3 spans 14 residues. The V segment lost 4 bases and the J segment 1 base; nucleotides outside the gene matches: 3. Looked up from germline, CDR1 is LNHDA and CDR2 is SQIVND (reference sequence). Here the CDR3 reads CASSTTSAQETQYF. CDR3 DNA sequence: TGTGCCAGTAGTACTACTAGCGCCCAAGAGACCCAGTACTTC.

As DNA, the CDR3 is TGCGCCAGCAGCACCGGGATCGCAGATTACAATGAGCAGTTCTTC. This encodes CASSTGIADYNEQFF. The chain has TRBV5-1 and TRBJ2-1; TRBD2 is a possible D gene (5 bases). V lost 4 bases and J 4 bases, leaving 15 bases between the germline ends. This CDR3 is built from 15 residues. CDR1 is SGHRS, CDR2 YFSETQ, per germline. The variable domain in full, with the rest retrieved from reference TRBV5-1 and TRBJ2-1, is KAGVTQTPRYLIKTRGQQVTLSCSPISGHRSVSWYQQTPGQGLQFLFEYFSETQRNKGNFPGRFSGRQFSNSRSEMNVSTLELGDSALYLCASSTGIADYNEQFFGPGTRLTVL.

The CDR3 nucleotides are TGTGCCAGCAGCAGTCCCGTCGGTACTTACAATGAGCAGTTCTTC. Translated: CASSSPVGTYNEQFF. The V gene is TRBV5-6, the J gene TRBJ2-1, with no clear D. Germline CDR1 is SGHDT and CDR2 is YYEEEE. The germline V and J ends were trimmed by 4 bases and 4 bases, with 15 bases remaining between them. The CDR3 loop spans 15 amino acids.